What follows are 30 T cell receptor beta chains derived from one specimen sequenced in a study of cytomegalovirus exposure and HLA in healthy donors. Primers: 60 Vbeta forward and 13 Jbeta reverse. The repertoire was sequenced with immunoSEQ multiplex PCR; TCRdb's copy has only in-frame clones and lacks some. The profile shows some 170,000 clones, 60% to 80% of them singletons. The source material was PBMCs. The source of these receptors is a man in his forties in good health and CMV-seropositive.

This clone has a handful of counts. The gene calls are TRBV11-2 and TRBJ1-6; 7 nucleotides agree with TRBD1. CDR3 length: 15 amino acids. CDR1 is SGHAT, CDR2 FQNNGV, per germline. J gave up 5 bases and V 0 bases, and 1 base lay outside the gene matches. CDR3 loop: CASSLEQGNNSPLHF. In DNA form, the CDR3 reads TGTGCCAGCAGCTTAGAACAGGGGAATAATTCACCCCTCCACTTT.

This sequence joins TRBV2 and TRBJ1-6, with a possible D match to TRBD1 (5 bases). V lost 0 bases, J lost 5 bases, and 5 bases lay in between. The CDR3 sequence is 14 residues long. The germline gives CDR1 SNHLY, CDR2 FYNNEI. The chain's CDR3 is CASSEAGDNSPLHF. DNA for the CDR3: TGTGCCAGCAGTGAAGCAGGGGATAATTCACCCCTCCACTTT.

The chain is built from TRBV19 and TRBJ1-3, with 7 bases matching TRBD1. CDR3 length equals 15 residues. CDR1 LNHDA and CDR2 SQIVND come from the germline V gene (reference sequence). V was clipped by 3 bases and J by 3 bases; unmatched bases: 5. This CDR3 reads CASSMGDRFGNTIYF. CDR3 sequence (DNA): TGTGCCAGTAGTATGGGGGACAGATTTGGAAACACCATATATTTT.

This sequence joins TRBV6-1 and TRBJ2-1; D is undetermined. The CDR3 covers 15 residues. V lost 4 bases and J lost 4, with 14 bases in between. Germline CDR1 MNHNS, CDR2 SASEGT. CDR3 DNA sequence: TGTGCCAGCAGTGTACTAAGTACGGAATACAATGAGCAGTTCTTC. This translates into CASSVLSTEYNEQFF.

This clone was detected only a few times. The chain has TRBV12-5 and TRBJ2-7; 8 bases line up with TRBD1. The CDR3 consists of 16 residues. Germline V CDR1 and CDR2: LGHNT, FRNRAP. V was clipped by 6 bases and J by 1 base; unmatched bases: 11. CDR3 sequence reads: CASGGGGRGPSYEQYF. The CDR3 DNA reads TGTGCTAGTGGAGGTGGAGGCAGGGGGCCATCCTACGAGCAGTACTTC.

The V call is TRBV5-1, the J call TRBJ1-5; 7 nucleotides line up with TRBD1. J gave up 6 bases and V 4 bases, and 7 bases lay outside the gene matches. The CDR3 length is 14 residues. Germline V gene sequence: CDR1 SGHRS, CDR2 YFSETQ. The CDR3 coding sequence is TGCGCCAGCAGCGCTGCCCAGGGGGGTCAGCCCCAGCATTTT. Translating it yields CASSAAQGGQPQHF.

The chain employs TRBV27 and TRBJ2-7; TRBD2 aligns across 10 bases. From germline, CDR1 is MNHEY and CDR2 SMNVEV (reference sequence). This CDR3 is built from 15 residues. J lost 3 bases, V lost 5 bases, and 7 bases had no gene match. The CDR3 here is CASSLLAGEYYEQYF. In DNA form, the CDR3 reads TGTGCCAGCAGTCTGCTAGCGGGAGAGTACTACGAGCAGTACTTC.

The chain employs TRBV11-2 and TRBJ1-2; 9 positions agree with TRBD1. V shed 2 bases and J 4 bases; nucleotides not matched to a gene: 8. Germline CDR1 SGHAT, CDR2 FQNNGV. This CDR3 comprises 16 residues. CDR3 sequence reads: CASSLMVGTGLYGYTF. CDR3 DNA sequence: TGTGCCAGCAGCTTAATGGTGGGGACAGGGCTCTATGGCTACACCTTC.

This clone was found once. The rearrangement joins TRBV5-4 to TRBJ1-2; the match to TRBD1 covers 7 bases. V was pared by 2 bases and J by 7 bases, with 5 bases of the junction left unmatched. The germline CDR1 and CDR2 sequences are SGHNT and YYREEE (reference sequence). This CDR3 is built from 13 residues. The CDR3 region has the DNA TGTGCCAGCAGCTTCGACAGGGCCCGTGGCTACACCTTC. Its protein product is CASSFDRARGYTF.

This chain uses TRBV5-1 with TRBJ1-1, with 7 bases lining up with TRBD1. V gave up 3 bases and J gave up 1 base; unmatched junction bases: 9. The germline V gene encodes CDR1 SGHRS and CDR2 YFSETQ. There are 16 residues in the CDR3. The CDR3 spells CASSSGSNRGNTEAFF. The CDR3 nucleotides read TGCGCCAGCAGCTCCGGATCTAACAGGGGGAACACTGAAGCTTTCTTT.

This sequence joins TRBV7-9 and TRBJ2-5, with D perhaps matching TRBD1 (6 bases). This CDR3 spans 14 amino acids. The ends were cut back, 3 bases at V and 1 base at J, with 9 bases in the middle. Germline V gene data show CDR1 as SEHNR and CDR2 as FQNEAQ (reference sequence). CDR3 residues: CASSFLTGQETQYF. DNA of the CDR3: TGTGCCAGCAGCTTCCTGACAGGCCAAGAGACCCAGTACTTC.

CDR3 protein: CASSAQALQNTEAFF. Written as DNA, the CDR3 is TGTGCCAGCAGTGCACAGGCACTACAGAACACTGAAGCTTTCTTT. The rearrangement joins TRBV2 to TRBJ1-1, with a tentative D call TRBD1 (5 bases). Trimming took off 4 bases at V and 1 base at J, with 13 bases between the two ends. The CDR3 spans 15 residues. Germline-derived CDR1 and CDR2 are SNHLY and FYNNEI.

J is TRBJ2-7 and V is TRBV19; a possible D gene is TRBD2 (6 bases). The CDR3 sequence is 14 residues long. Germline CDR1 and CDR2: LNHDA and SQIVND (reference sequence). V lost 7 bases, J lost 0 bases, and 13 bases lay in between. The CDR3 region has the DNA TGTGCCAGTACCCGGGACTTCAGCTCCTACGAGCAGTACTTC. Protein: CASTRDFSSYEQYF.

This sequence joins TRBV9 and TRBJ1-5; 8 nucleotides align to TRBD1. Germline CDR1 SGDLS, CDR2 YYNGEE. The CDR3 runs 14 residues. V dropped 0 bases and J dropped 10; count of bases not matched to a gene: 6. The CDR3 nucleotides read TGTGCCAGCAGCGTAGCTGGACAGGGTTCCCCCCAGCATTTT. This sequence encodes CASSVAGQGSPQHF.

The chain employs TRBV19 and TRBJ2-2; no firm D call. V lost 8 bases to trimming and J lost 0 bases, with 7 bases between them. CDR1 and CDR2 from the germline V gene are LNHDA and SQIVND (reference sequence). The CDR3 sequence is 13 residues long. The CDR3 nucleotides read TGTGCCAGTTTTTATTCGAACACCGGGGAGCTGTTTTTT. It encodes CASFYSNTGELFF.

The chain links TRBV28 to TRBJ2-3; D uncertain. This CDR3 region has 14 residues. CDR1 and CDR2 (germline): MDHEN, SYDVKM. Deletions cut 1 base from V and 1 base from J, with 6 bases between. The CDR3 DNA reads TGTGCCAGCAGTTTATCAACTGGCACAGATACGCAGTATTTT. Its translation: CASSLSTGTDTQYF.

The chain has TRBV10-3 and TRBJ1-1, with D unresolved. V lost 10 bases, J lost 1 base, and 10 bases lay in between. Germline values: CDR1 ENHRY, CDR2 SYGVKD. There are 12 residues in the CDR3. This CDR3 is CATGDQNTEAFF. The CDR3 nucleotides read TGTGCCACCGGGGATCAGAACACTGAAGCTTTCTTT.

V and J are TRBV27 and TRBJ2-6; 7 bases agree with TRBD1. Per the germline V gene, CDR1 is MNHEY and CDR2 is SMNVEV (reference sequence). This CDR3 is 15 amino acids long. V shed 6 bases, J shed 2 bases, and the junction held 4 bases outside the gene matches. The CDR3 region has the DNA TGTGCCAGCAGGTTTACAGGGGCTGGGGCCAACGTCCTGACTTTC. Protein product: CASRFTGAGANVLTF.

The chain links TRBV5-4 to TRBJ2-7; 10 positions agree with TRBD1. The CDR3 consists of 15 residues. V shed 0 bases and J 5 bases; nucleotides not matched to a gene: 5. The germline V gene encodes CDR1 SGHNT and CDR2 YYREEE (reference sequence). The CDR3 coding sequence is TGTGCCAGCAGCTTGGTGGGACAGGGGCCCCACGAGCAGTACTTC. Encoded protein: CASSLVGQGPHEQYF.

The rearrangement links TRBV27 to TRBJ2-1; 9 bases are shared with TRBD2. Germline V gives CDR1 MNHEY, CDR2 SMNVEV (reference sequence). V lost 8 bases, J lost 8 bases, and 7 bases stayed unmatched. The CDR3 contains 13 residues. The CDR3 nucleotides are TGTGCCAGCCGTAGCGGGAGTTCATATGAGCAGTTCTTC. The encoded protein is CASRSGSSYEQFF.

CDR3 bases: TGTGCCAGCAGCTTGGAGTGGACAGGGTTCGAGCAGTACTTC. It specifies CASSLEWTGFEQYF. The rearrangement joins TRBV5-5 to TRBJ2-7; 8 bases match TRBD1. The CDR3 is made up of 14 amino acids. The ends lost 0 bases at V and 6 bases at J; junction bases unmatched: 5. Germline V gene sequence: CDR1 SGHKS, CDR2 YYEKEE (reference sequence).

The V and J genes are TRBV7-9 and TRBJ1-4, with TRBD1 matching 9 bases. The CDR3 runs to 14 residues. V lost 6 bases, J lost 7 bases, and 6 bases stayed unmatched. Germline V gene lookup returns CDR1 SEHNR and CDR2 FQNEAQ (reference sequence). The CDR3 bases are TGTGCCAGCAGATTGGGACAGGGACTTGAAAAACTGTTTTTT. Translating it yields CASRLGQGLEKLFF.

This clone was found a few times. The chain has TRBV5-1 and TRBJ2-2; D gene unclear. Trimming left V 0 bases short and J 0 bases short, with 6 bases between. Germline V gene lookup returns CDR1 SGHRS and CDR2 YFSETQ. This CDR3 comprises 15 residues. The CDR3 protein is CASSLGATNTGELFF. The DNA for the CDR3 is TGCGCCAGCAGCTTGGGGGCTACGAACACCGGGGAGCTGTTTTTT.

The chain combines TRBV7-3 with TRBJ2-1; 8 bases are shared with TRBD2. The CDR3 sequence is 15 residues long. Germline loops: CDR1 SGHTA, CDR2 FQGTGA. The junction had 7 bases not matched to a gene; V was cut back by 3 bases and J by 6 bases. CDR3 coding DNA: TGTGCCAGCAGCTTGGTCCTAGCGGGTCGCAATGAGCAGTTCTTC. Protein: CASSLVLAGRNEQFF.

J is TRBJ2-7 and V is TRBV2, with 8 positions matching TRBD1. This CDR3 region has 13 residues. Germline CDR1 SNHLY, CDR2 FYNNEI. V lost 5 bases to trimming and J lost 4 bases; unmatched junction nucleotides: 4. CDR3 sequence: CASSQGARYEQYF. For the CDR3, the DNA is TGTGCCAGCAGTCAGGGGGCGAGGTACGAGCAGTACTTC.

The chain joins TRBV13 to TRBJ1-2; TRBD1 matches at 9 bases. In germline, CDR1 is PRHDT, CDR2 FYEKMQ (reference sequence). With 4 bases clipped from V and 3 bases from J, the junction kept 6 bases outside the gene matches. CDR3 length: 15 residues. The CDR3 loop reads CASSSPRQGDYGYTF. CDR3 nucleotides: TGTGCCAGCAGCTCACCTCGACAGGGGGACTATGGCTACACCTTC.

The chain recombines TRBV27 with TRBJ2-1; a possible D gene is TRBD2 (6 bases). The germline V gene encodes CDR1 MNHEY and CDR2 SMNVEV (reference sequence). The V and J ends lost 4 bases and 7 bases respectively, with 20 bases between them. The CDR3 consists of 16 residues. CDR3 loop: CASSSRRSGPPNEQFF. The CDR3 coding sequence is TGTGCCAGCAGTTCCCGTAGGAGCGGGCCTCCGAATGAGCAGTTCTTC.

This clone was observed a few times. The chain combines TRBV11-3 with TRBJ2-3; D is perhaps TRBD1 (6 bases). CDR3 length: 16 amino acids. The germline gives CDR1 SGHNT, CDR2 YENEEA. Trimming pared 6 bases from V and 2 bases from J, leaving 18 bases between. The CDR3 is CASSSTGGQITDTQYF. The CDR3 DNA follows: TGTGCCAGCAGTTCGACGGGCGGACAGATCACAGATACGCAGTATTTT.

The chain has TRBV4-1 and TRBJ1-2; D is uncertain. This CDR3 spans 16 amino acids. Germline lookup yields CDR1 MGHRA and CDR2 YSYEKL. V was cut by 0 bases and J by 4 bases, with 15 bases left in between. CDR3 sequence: CASSQDPAEYGYGYTF. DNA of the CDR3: TGCGCCAGCAGCCAAGACCCCGCCGAGTATGGCTATGGCTACACCTTC.

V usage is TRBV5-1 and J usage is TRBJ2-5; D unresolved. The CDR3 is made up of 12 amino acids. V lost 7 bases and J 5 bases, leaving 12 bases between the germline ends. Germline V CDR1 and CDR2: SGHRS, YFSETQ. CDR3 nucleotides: TGCGCCAGCCGCAGATCGTTGGAGACCCAGTACTTC. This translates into CASRRSLETQYF.